These 22 T cell receptor beta chains came from one sample sequenced in a study of cytomegalovirus exposure and HLA in healthy donors. Researchers ran the PCR with 60 Vbeta and 13 Jbeta primers. The method was immunoSEQ multiplex PCR; TCRdb's version includes in-frame clones alone and lacks a portion of them. The table lists 80,000 or so clones, roughly 64% of them singletons. Sequenced: PBMCs. These receptors were collected from a man aged 25 to 40 in good health and CMV-seropositive.

This clone was found a few times. The chain links TRBV13 to TRBJ2-1; 14 bases agree with TRBD2. The CDR3 runs 15 residues. Per germline, CDR1 PRHDT and CDR2 FYEKMQ (reference sequence). Losses at the gene ends were 5 bases for V and 8 bases for J; bases not matched to a gene: 5. CDR3 coding DNA: TGTGCCAGCAGCCTTGGGACTAGCGGGGGCTATGAGCAGTTCTTC. It specifies CASSLGTSGGYEQFF.

The sample holds a few counts of this clone. The chain joins TRBV27 to TRBJ2-3, with D maybe TRBD1 (6 bases). The CDR3 consists of 15 residues. CDR1 is MNHEY and CDR2 is SMNVEV in the germline V gene (reference sequence). Deletions cut 5 bases from V and 4 bases from J, with 16 bases between. CDR3 in DNA: TGTGCCAGCAGTCTCTCCACAGGGTATGCAGATACGCAGTATTTT. The encoded protein is CASSLSTGYADTQYF.

This clone was detected a few times. J is TRBJ2-2 and V is TRBV5-1; 8 bases align to TRBD1. The CDR3 loop spans 16 amino acids. CDR1 is SGHRS, CDR2 YFSETQ, per germline. Trimming took 4 bases from V and 3 from J; bases not matched to a gene: 8. DNA of the CDR3: TGCGCCAGCAGCCCCGGACAGGGATTGTACACCGGGGAGCTGTTTTTT. Residues: CASSPGQGLYTGELFF. Full variable domain (missing parts from reference TRBV5-1 and TRBJ2-2): KAGVTQTPRYLIKTRGQQVTLSCSPISGHRSVSWYQQTPGQGLQFLFEYFSETQRNKGNFPGRFSGRQFSNSRSEMNVSTLELGDSALYLCASSPGQGLYTGELFFGEGSRLTVL.

The chain joins TRBV7-9 to TRBJ2-3; D remains ambiguous. Germline loops: CDR1 SEHNR, CDR2 FQNEAQ (reference sequence). V lost 1 base and J 2 bases, leaving 13 bases between the germline ends. The CDR3 has 16 residues. The CDR3 DNA is TGTGCCAGCAGCTTAGGACTGGTAGTTATCACAGATACGCAGTATTTT. This encodes CASSLGLVVITDTQYF.

This clone was seen a handful of times. This rearrangement joins TRBV10-3 to TRBJ1-1; 9 nucleotides agree with TRBD1. This CDR3 region has 18 residues. Germline CDR1 is ENHRY and CDR2 is SYGVKD. J was trimmed by 0 bases and V by 2 bases; bases with no gene match: 10. The CDR3 protein is CAISEGGQGKGMNTEAFF. The CDR3 DNA reads TGTGCCATCAGTGAGGGTGGACAGGGGAAGGGGATGAACACTGAAGCTTTCTTT.

This rearrangement joins TRBV19 to TRBJ2-7, with 9 bases aligning to TRBD2. The ends lost 0 bases at V and 2 bases at J; junction bases unmatched: 2. Germline V gene data show CDR1 as LNHDA and CDR2 as SQIVND (reference sequence). The CDR3 extends over 15 amino acids. The CDR3 sequence: CASSIEGGRAYEQYF. DNA for the CDR3: TGTGCCAGTAGTATAGAGGGCGGGAGGGCCTACGAGCAGTACTTC.

This clone has just a few counts. The V gene is TRBV5-6, the J gene TRBJ1-5; 11 bases agree with TRBD1. Trimming removed 4 bases from V and 6 bases from J; junction bases left unmatched: 3. The germline gives CDR1 SGHDT, CDR2 YYEEEE. This CDR3 is built from 14 residues. As DNA, the CDR3 is TGTGCCAGCAGCCGGGACAGGGGGTTTCAGCCCCAGCATTTT. Its translation is CASSRDRGFQPQHF.

For this clone: Other DNA sequences in the same sample also yield this CDR3. The chain couples TRBV7-6 to TRBJ1-2; 10 bases are shared with TRBD1. V lost 5 bases, J lost 5 bases, and 2 bases stayed unmatched. The CDR3 spans 13 residues. The germline CDR1 and CDR2 sequences are SGHVS and FNYEAQ. The DNA for the CDR3 is TGTGCCAGCAGCCCGGGACAGGGGTATGGCTACACCTTC. This gives the protein CASSPGQGYGYTF.

This chain connects TRBV7-9 to TRBJ1-2, with TRBD1 as a possible D gene (6 bases). The CDR3 loop spans 13 amino acids. Trimming left V 5 bases short and J 3 bases short, with 10 bases between. Germline V gene lookup returns CDR1 SEHNR and CDR2 FQNEAQ (reference sequence). CDR3 bases: TGTGCCAGCAGCCACCGACAGGACTATGGCTACACCTTC. It encodes CASSHRQDYGYTF.

The chain uses TRBV5-6 and TRBJ1-4; the D is unclear. The germline V gene encodes CDR1 SGHDT and CDR2 YYEEEE. The CDR3 contains 14 residues. Between the trimmed V and J ends, which lost 0 bases and 4 bases, there was a span of 7 bases. The CDR3 nucleotides read TGTGCCAGCAGCTTGGACAGTTTTAATGAAAAACTGTTTTTT. Translation gives CASSLDSFNEKLFF.

The chain carries TRBV21-1 and TRBJ2-3; whether TRBD1, the table's D call, matches the DNA was not checked. TRBV21-1 constitutes a pseudogene. The CDR3 covers 14 residues. Here the CDR3 DNA reads TGTGCCAGCAGAGAGACAGGGAACACAGATACGCAGTATTTT. Its protein is CASRETGNTDTQYF.

The chain is built from TRBV6-5 and TRBJ1-5; 7 bases agree with TRBD1. With V trimmed by 8 bases and J by 11 bases, 9 bases remained unmatched. This CDR3 spans 12 amino acids. Germline V CDR1 and CDR2: MNHEY, SVGAGI. The CDR3 loop reads CASGQTGLAQHF. The CDR3 DNA sequence: TGTGCCAGCGGTCAGACAGGGCTGGCCCAGCATTTT.

V is TRBV28 and J is TRBJ1-1, with TRBD1 matching 7 bases. This CDR3 has 15 residues. Germline CDR1 reads MDHEN; CDR2 reads SYDVKM. V trimming: 5 bases; J trimming: 3 bases; junction bases outside the gene matches: 9. CDR3 in amino acids: CASSSLTGLDTEAFF. The CDR3 DNA sequence: TGTGCCAGCAGTAGCTTGACAGGGCTGGACACTGAAGCTTTCTTT.

This chain joins TRBV27 and TRBJ2-1; 7 bases match TRBD2. V lost 5 bases, J lost 2 bases, and 6 bases stayed unmatched. Germline CDR1 reads MNHEY; CDR2 reads SMNVEV (reference sequence). The CDR3 is 15 amino acids. CDR3 sequence (DNA): TGTGCCAGCAGTCACGGGACTAAACCCTACAATGAGCAGTTCTTC. Amino acids: CASSHGTKPYNEQFF.

CDR3 protein: CASSGGRGLGYTF. CDR3 DNA: TGTGCCAGCAGCGGGGGCAGGGGCCTTGGCTACACCTTC. The rearrangement joins TRBV7-9 to TRBJ1-2, with D tentatively TRBD1 (6 bases). The V and J ends lost 5 bases and 7 bases respectively, with 14 bases between them. This CDR3 comprises 13 residues. Germline assignment: CDR1 SEHNR and CDR2 FQNEAQ (reference sequence). The variable domain in full, with the rest retrieved from reference TRBV7-9 and TRBJ1-2, is DTGVSQNPRHKITKRGQNVTFRCDPISEHNRLYWYRQTLGQGPEFLTYFQNEAQLEKSRLLSDRFSAERPKGSFSTLEIQRTEQGDSAMYLCASSGGRGLGYTFGSGTRLTVV.

CDR3 sequence: CASSRTGVSNQPQHF. CDR3 DNA: TGTGCCAGCAGTAGGACAGGGGTTAGCAATCAGCCCCAGCATTTT. The chain links TRBV6-1 to TRBJ1-5, with TRBD1 matching 9 bases. The CDR3 covers 15 residues. V lost 5 bases and J lost 0; bases outside the gene matches: 2. Germline V gene data show CDR1 as MNHNS and CDR2 as SASEGT.

The CDR3 DNA sequence: TGTGCCAGTAGTGATATTGGGACAGGACTTTACGAGCAGTACTTC. It is translated as CASSDIGTGLYEQYF. V and J are TRBV19 and TRBJ2-7, with 8 nucleotides matching TRBD1. CDR3 size: 15 residues. Germline trimming cut 5 bases from V and 4 bases from J; bases unmatched to any gene: 10. Germline loops: CDR1 LNHDA, CDR2 SQIVND (reference sequence).

This sequence joins TRBV7-6 and TRBJ1-6; the match to TRBD1 covers 7 bases. Trimming removed 5 bases from V and 6 bases from J; junction bases left unmatched: 10. The CDR3 length is 16 residues. CDR1 is SGHVS and CDR2 is FNYEAQ in the germline V gene. This chain's CDR3 is CASSRTRDSANSPLHF. The CDR3 DNA follows: TGTGCCAGCAGCCGTACCAGGGACAGCGCTAATTCACCCCTCCACTTT.

The chain joins TRBV27 to TRBJ2-5; D call uncertain. The closer fit of TRBJ2-7 to the DNA end suggests the J call may be wrong. The CDR3 totals 11 residues. Germline assignment: CDR1 MNHEY and CDR2 SMNVEV (reference sequence). The CDR3 region is CASRNTYEQYF. CDR3 DNA sequence: TGTGCCAGCAGGAATACCTACGAGCAGTACTTC.

This clone was counted between two and nine times. V usage is TRBV4-2 and J usage is TRBJ1-1; possibly TRBD1 for D (5 bases). The CDR3 is made up of 15 amino acids. Trimming left V 1 base short and J 0 bases short, with 9 bases between. CDR1 LGHNA and CDR2 YNFKEQ come from the germline V gene. CDR3: CASSQGQRMNTEAFF. The CDR3 DNA reads as TGTGCCAGCAGCCAAGGACAGCGTATGAACACTGAAGCTTTCTTT.

This clone was detected only a few times. The V call is TRBV7-9, the J call TRBJ2-2; D may be TRBD2 (6 bases). This CDR3 spans 15 amino acids. Trimming stripped 8 bases from V and 0 bases from J, with 13 bases between. The germline V gene has CDR1 SEHNR and CDR2 FQNEAQ (reference sequence). The CDR3 sequence: CASGWEETNTGELFF. The CDR3 nucleotides read TGTGCCAGCGGGTGGGAGGAGACGAACACCGGGGAGCTGTTTTTT. Supplemented by reference TRBV7-9 and TRBJ2-2, the full variable domain reads DTGVSQNPRHKITKRGQNVTFRCDPISEHNRLYWYRQTLGQGPEFLTYFQNEAQLEKSRLLSDRFSAERPKGSFSTLEIQRTEQGDSAMYLCASGWEETNTGELFFGEGSRLTVL.

The J gene is TRBJ2-1, the V gene TRBV7-3; 7 positions match TRBD2. The CDR3 length is 15 residues. Looked up from germline, CDR1 is SGHTA and CDR2 is FQGTGA. The junction had 4 bases not matched to a gene; V was cut back by 1 base and J by 4 bases. The CDR3, as DNA: TGTGCCAGCAGCTTAAAGAGCGGGGATTACAATGAGCAGTTCTTC. Translation gives CASSLKSGDYNEQFF. The entire variable domain, with the rest obtained from reference TRBV7-3 and TRBJ2-1, is as follows: GAGVSQTPSNKVTEKGKYVELRCDPISGHTALYWYRQSLGQGPEFLIYFQGTGAADDSGLPNDRFFAVRPEGSVSTLKIQRTERGDSAVYLCASSLKSGDYNEQFFGPGTRLTVL.